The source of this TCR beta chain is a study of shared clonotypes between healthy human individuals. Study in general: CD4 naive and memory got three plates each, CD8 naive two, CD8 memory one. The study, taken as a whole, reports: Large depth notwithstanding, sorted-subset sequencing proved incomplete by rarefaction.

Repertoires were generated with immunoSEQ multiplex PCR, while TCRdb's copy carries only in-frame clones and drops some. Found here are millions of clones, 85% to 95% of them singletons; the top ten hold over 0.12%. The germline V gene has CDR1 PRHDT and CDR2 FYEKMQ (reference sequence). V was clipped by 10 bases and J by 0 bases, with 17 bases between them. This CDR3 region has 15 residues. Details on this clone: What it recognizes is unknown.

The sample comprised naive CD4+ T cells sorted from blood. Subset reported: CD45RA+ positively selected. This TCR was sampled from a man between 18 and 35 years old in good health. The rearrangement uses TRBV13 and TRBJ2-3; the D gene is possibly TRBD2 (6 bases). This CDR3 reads CATQVGGASTDTQYF. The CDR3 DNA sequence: TGTGCCACCCAAGTGGGGGGAGCGAGCACAGATACGCAGTATTTT.